The clone carrying this T cell receptor beta chain is a singleton in its sample. Its cognate antigen is unknown. Bulk TCR libraries used previously described methods and listed TCR primers. TCRdb reanalysed the PCR reads using MiXCR and keeps one entry per CDR3 protein. The sample has a few hundred thousand distinct CDR3 sequences, about 21% seen once. This sample was taken from a study of molecular identifiers for immune sequencing clone quantification. The authors sorted naive CD8 T cells as CD8+CD4-CCR7+CD45RA+. CDR1 SGHAT and CDR2 FQNNGV come from the germline V gene. This CDR3 is built from 13 residues. V was clipped by 0 bases and J by 7 bases, with 10 bases between them. Study-wide findings and caveats: For effector cells, clones above 20 RNA copies held over 98% of molecules; for naive cells, under 1%. Sizes of clones that are highly expanded could be underestimated (if identical TCR molecules share a barcode).

Sequenced sample: naive CD8+ T cells from blood, with Jurkat cell RNA spiked in. The subset is: FACS-sorted CD8+CD4-CCR7+CD45RA+ naive T cells. The V gene is TRBV11-2, the J gene TRBJ2-7; no definite D call. The source is a human donor in good health. Some libraries in this study had Jurkat cell RNA spiked in. CDR3 nucleotides: TGTGCCAGCAGCTTAGAGTTCAATCGGGAGCAGTACTTC. This translates into CASSLEFNREQYF.